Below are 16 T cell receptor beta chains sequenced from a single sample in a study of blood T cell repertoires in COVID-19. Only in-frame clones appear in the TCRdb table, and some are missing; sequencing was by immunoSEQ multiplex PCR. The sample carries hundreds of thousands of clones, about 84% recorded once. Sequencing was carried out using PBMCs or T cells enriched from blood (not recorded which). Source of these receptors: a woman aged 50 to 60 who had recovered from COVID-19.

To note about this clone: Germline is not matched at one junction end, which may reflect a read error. CDR3 sequence reads: CASNYVRGDQPQHF. In nucleotides, the CDR3 is TGTGCCAGCAATTACGTCAGGGGGGATCAGCCCCAGCATTTT. This chain links TRBV6-5 with TRBJ1-5; 7 bases are shared with TRBD1. The germline gives CDR1 MNHEY, CDR2 SVGAGI. This CDR3 spans 14 amino acids.

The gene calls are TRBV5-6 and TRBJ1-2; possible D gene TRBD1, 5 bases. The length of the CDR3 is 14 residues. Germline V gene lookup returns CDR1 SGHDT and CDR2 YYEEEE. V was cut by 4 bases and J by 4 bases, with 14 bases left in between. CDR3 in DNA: TGTGCCAGCAGCACCCAGGGATTAGTCTATGGCTACACCTTC. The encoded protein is CASSTQGLVYGYTF.

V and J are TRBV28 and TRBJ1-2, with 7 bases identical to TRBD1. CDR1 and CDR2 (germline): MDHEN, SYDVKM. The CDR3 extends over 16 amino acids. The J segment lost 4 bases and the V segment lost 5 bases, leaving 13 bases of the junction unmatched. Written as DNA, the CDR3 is TGTGCCAGCAGTGAGAATAGTGGGACAGTTATCTATGGCTACACCTTC. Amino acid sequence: CASSENSGTVIYGYTF.

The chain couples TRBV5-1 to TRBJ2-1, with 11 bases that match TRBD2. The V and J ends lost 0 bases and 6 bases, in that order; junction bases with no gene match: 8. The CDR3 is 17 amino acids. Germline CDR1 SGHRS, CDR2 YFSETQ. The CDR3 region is CASSLAPTSGIVNEQFF. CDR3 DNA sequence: TGCGCCAGCAGCTTGGCGCCGACTAGCGGGATCGTCAATGAGCAGTTCTTC.

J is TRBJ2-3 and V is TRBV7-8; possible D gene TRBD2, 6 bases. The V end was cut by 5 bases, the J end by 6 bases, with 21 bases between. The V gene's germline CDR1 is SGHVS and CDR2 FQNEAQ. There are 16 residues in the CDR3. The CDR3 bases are TGTGCCAGCAGCCCCTACGGGGTCGGGGGAAAGGATACGCAGTATTTT. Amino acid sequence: CASSPYGVGGKDTQYF.

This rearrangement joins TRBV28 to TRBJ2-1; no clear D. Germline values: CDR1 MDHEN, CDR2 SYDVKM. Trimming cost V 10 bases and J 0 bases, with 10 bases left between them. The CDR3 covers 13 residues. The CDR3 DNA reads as TGTGCCACCCTACTTATCTCCTACAATGAGCAGTTCTTC. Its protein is CATLLISYNEQFF.

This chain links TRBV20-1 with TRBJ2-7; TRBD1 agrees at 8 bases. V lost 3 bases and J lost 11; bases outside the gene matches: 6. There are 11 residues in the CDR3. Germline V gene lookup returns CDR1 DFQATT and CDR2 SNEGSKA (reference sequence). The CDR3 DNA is TGCAGTGCTAGTCGCAGGGGGCCTGAGTACTTC. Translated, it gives CSASRRGPEYF.

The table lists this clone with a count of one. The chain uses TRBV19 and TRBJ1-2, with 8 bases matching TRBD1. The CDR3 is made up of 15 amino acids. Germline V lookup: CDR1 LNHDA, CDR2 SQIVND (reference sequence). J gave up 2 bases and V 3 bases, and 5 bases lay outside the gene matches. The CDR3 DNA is TGTGCCAGTAGTATCAGGACAGGGAGCAACTATGGCTACACCTTC. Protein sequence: CASSIRTGSNYGYTF.

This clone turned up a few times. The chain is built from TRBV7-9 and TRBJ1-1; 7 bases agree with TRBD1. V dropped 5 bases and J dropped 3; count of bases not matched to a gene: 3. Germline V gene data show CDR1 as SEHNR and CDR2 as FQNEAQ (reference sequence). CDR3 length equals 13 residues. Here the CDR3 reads CASSRGGYTEAFF. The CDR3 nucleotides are TGTGCCAGCAGCCGAGGGGGCTACACTGAAGCTTTCTTT. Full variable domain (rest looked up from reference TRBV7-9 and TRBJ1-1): DTGVSQNPRHKITKRGQNVTFRCDPISEHNRLYWYRQTLGQGPEFLTYFQNEAQLEKSRLLSDRFSAERPKGSFSTLEIQRTEQGDSAMYLCASSRGGYTEAFFGQGTRLTVV.

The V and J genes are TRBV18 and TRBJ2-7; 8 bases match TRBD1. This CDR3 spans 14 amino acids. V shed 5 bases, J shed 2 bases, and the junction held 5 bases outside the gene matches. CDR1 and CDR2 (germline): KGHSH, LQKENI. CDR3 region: CASSTGQGTYEQYF. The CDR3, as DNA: TGTGCCAGCTCAACAGGACAGGGAACCTACGAGCAGTACTTC. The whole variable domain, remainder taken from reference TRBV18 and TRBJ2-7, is NAGVMQNPRHLVRRRGQEARLRCSPMKGHSHVYWYRQLPEEGLKFMVYLQKENIIDESGMPKERFSAEFPKEGPSILRIQQVVRGDSAAYFCASSTGQGTYEQYFGPGTRLTVT.

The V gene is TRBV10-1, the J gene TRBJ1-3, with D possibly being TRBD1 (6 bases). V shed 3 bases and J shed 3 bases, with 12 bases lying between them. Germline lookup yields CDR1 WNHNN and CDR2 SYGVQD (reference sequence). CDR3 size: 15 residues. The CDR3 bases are TGCGCCAGCAGTGATGGCGGGGGCTTTGGAAACACCATATATTTT. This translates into CASSDGGGFGNTIYF.

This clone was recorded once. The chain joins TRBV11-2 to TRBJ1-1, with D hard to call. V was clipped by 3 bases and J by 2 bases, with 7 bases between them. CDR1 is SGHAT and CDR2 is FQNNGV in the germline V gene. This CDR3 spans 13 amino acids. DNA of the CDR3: TGTGCCAGCAGCTTTAGTCATAACACTGAAGCTTTCTTT. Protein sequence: CASSFSHNTEAFF.

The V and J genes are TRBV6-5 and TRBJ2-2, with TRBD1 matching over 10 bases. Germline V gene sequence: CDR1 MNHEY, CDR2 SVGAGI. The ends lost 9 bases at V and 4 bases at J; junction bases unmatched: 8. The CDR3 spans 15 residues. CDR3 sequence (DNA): TGTGCCAGTTCGAAAGGACAGGGGGTCACCGGGGAGCTGTTTTTT. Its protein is CASSKGQGVTGELFF.

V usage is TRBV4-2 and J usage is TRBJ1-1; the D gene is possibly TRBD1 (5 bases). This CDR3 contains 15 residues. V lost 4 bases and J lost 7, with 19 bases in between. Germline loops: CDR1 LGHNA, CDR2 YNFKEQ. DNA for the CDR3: TGTGCCAGCAGCCCCAAGATGGGAGGAGGGGTTGAAGCTTTCTTT. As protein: CASSPKMGGGVEAFF.

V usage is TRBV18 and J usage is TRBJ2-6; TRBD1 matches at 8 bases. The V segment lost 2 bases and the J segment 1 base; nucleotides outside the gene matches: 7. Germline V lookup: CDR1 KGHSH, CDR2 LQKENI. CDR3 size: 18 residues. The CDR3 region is CASSPSDRGGSGANVLTF. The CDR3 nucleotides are TGTGCCAGCTCACCAAGCGACAGGGGTGGTTCTGGGGCCAACGTCCTGACTTTC.

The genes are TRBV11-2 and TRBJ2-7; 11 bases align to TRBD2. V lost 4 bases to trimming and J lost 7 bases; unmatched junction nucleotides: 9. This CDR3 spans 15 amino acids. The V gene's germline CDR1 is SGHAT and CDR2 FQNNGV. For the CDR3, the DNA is TGTGCCAGCAGCTCTTTAGCGGGAGGGCCAACAGAGCAGTACTTC. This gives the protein CASSSLAGGPTEQYF.